Listed below are T cell receptor beta chains from one sample, sequenced in a study of T cell responses to AZD1222 COVID-19 vaccine. The assay was immunoSEQ multiplex PCR, and TCRdb's table has in-frame clones only and misses some. Of approximately 170,000 clones listed, 94% are singletons. The sequencing used peripheral blood, collected 28 days after the second AZD1222 dose. The receptors were gathered from an adult who received the AZD1222 COVID-19 vaccine. Both conserved end residues are part of each CDR3.

TRBJ2-1	16	TRBV9	CASSPWTSGSVNEQFF
TRBJ2-7	16	TRBV3-1/TRBV3-2	CASSPRRGQNPYEQYF
TRBJ1-4	14	TRBV27	CASSLTGGGEKLFF
TRBJ1-1	14	TRBV6-6	CASSPQRANTEAFF
TRBJ1-2	16	TRBV6-6	CASSYSLGRLGMGYTF
TRBJ2-7	17	TRBV7-8	CASSLAAGTGAPYEQYF
TRBJ2-4	15	TRBV5-4	CASSLVPLAKNIQYF
TRBJ1-1	17	TRBV27	CASSLSNRGPTDTEAFF
TRBJ2-7	16	TRBV28	CASSRIQASGSYEQYF
TRBJ2-5	15	TRBV5-4	CASRLDLRAQETQYF
TRBJ2-1	17	TRBV5-5	CASSLTASGTSYNEQFF
TRBJ2-1	15	TRBV7-2	CASSLRLAIYNEQFF
TRBJ2-6	19	TRBV19	CASTSVYGQGLSGANVLTF
TRBJ1-1	14	TRBV7-9	CASSLEAMNTEAFF
TRBJ2-3	15	TRBV30	CAWSVPSAGTDTQYF
TRBJ2-7	13	TRBV7-8	CASSLSQLGEQYF
TRBJ1-1	14	TRBV4-1	CASSYRDRATEAFF
TRBJ2-4	15	TRBV9	CASSARDRDPNIQYF
TRBJ1-5	14	TRBV6-5	CASSYRQGYQPQHF
TRBJ2-3	13	TRBV10-2	CASNRGQSDTQYF
TRBJ1-5	19	TRBV24-1	CATSDLEADTRRSNQPQHF
TRBJ2-1	15	TRBV2	CASKTEASHYNEQFF
TRBJ2-1	15	TRBV21-1	CASSKREGGYNEQFF
TRBJ1-1	14	TRBV28	CASSSLGGVTEAFF
TRBJ2-3	12	TRBV29-1	CSVDLATDTQYF
TRBJ1-4	11	TRBV6-5	CASAVNEKLFF
TRBJ2-3	16	TRBV5-1	CASSFFGQGSGDTQYF
TRBJ1-2	15	TRBV5-5	CASSKELAAAYGYTF
TRBJ1-3	11	TRBV28	CASSFVDTIYF
TRBJ1-2	13	TRBV27	CASSFGTGGGYTF
TRBJ1-2	13	TRBV28	CASTLGPGPGYTF
TRBJ2-3	12	TRBV19	CASSTLADTQYF
TRBJ1-6	15	TRBV19	CASRSGGPSNSPLHF
TRBJ1-1	16	TRBV27	CASSEGRGKPNTEAFF
TRBJ1-2	16	TRBV28	CASSDGRARSFYGYTF
TRBJ2-2	15	TRBV5-8	CASTWGDPNTGELFF
TRBJ2-7	13	TRBV2	CASRAGQTYEQYF
TRBJ1-1	16	TRBV5-1	CASSLRTGGSRTEAFF
TRBJ1-5	14	TRBV28	CASNLGQGRQPQHF
TRBJ1-2	12	TRBV28	CASRPRVYGYTF
TRBJ1-3	15	TRBV4-2	CASSQVEGGVNTIYF
TRBJ1-5	17	TRBV19	CASSMWQGAGSNQPQHF
TRBJ1-5	13	TRBV12-3/TRBV12-4	CASSFGRNQPQHF
TRBJ2-1	12	TRBV5-5	CASSPPRAEQFF
TRBJ1-1	11	TRBV21-1	CAATKGGGAFF
TRBJ1-4	13	TRBV2	CASRGHANEKLFF
TRBJ2-7	14	TRBV10-3	CAISEQRNSYEQYF
TRBJ1-5	16	TRBV4-2	CASSQSDRASNQPQHF
TRBJ2-2	16	TRBV7-3	CASSLTMAGNTGELFF
TRBJ1-2	12	TRBV5-6	CASMGVNYGYTF
TRBJ2-5	15	TRBV7-7	CASSHHWEPQETQYF
TRBJ1-5	14	TRBV7-2	CASSSAGVDRPQHF